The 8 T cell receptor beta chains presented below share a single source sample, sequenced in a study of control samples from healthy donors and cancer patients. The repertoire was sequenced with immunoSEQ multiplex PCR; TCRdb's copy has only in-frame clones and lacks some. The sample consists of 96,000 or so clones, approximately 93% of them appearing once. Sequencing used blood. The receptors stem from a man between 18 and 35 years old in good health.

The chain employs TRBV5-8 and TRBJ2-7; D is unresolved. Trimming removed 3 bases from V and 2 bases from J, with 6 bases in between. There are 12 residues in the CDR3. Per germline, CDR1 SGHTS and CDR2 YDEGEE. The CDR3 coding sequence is TGTGCCAGCAGCTCACCGACCTACGAGCAGTACTTC. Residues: CASSSPTYEQYF.

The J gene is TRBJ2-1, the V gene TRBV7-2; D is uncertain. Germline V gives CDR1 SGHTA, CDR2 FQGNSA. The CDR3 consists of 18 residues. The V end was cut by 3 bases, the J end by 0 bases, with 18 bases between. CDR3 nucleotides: TGTGCCAGCAGCTTTTCCTCCGGTTCCTATAGCTCCTACAATGAGCAGTTCTTC. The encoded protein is CASSFSSGSYSSYNEQFF.

CDR3 sequence: CASSRPGQEKLFF. The CDR3, as DNA: TGTGCCAGCTCGCGACCGGGACAAGAAAAACTGTTTTTT. This rearrangement joins TRBV18 to TRBJ1-4, with a weak D call TRBD1 (6 bases). V was shortened by 6 bases and J by 8 bases, with 13 bases between the two germline ends. There are 13 residues in the CDR3. Germline loops: CDR1 KGHSH, CDR2 LQKENI.

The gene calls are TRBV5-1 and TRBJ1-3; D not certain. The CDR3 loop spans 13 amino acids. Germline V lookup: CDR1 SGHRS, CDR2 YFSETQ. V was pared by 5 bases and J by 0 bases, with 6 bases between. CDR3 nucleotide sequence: TGCGCCAGCAGAGAGCACTCTGGAAACACCATATATTTT. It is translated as CASREHSGNTIYF.

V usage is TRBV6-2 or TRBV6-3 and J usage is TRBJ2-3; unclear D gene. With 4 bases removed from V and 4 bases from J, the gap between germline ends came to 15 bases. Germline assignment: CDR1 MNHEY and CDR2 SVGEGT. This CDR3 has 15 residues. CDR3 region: CASSSIRIVADTQYF. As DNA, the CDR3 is TGTGCCAGCAGTTCAATTCGGATTGTGGCAGATACGCAGTATTTT.

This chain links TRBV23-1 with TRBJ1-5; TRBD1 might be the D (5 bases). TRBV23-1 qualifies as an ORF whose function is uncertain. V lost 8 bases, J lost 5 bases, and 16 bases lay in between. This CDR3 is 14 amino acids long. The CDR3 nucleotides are TGCGCCAGCTTCCGGGTAAGGGACCATCAGCCCCAGCATTTT. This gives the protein CASFRVRDHQPQHF.

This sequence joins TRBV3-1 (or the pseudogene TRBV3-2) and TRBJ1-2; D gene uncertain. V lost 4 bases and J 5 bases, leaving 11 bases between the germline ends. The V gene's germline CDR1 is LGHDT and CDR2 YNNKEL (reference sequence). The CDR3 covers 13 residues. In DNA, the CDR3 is TGTGCCAGCAGCCCCCGGAGAGGGTATGGCTACACCTTC. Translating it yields CASSPRRGYGYTF.

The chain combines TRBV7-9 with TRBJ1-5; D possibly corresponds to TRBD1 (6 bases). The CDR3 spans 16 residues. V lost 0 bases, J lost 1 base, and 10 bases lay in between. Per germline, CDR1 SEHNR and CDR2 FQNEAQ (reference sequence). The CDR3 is CASSLAGQGSNQPQHF. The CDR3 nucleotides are TGTGCCAGCAGCTTAGCGGGGCAGGGGAGCAATCAGCCCCAGCATTTT.